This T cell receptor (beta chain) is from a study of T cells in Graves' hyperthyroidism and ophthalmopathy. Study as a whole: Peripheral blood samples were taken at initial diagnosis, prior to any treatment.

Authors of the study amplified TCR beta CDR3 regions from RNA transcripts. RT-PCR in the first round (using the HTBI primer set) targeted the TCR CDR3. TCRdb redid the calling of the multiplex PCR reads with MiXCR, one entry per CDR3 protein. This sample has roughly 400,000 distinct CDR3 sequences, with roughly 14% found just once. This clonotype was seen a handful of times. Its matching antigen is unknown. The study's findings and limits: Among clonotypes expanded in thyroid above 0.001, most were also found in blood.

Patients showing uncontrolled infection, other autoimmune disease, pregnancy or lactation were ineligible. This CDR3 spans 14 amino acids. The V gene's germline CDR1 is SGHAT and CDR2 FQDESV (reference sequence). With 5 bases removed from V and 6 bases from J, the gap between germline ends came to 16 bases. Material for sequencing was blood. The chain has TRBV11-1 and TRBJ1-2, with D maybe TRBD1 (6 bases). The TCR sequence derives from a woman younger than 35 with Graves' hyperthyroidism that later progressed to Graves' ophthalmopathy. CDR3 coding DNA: TGTGCCAGCAGCCCTAGAAGCAGGGGCGATGGCTACACCTTC. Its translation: CASSPRSRGDGYTF.